This T cell receptor (beta chain) was sequenced during a study of T-cell memory formation after mild COVID-19. General observations from the study: A second wave expanding day 15 to 37 was CD4+-biased; contracting clones were balanced.

Trimming removed 1 base at V and 3 bases at J, with 5 bases between. Germline CDR1 is LGHNA and CDR2 is YNFKEQ. CDR3 size: 13 residues. With regard to this clonotype: The target antigen is unknown.

TCRdb independently ran MiXCR on the 5' RACE reads; one entry per CDR3 protein. The data hold approximately 500,000 distinct CDR3 sequences, with roughly 25% observed a single time. The source is an adult woman who had mild COVID-19 (a few samples of this study predate the infection). Cell type and time point are not known. Sequenced input: PBMCs or a T cell subset sorted from them (not recorded which). The chain uses TRBV4-2 and TRBJ2-3; no definite D call. For the CDR3, the DNA is TGTGCCAGCAGCCAAGTCTTTACAGATACGCAGTATTTT. Amino acids: CASSQVFTDTQYF.